This TCR beta chain is from a study of Ad26.COV2.S vaccination and SARS-CoV-2 variants (dated by TCRdb to the early 2020s). For context, the study as a whole: Donors in the vaccine arm were drawn from COV1001, a multicentre, randomized, double-blind, placebo-controlled phase I-IIa trial testing Ad26.COV2.S in healthy adults. Dosing of Ad26.COV2.S was intramuscular, at either 5x10^10 or 1x10^11 viral particles, delivered as one shot or as two shots spaced 56 days apart. TCRbeta repertoire sequencing was used to assess the specificity and breadth of SARS-CoV-2-reactive T cell receptors after Ad26.COV2.S vaccination. The TCR-sequenced set comprised about 32 samples: some 20 Ad26.COV2.S vaccine recipients, 5 placebo recipients and 8 SARS-CoV-2 convalescent individuals. Trial participants were randomized into five groups of five, in which low-dose or high-dose Ad26.COV2.S was given once or twice, or placebo was given on both occasions. Throughout the experiments and outcome assessment, investigators stayed blinded to trial group allocation. The full study reports these points: Higher spike-specific TCR breadth was observed in Ad26.COV2.S recipients than in placebo recipients (P = 0.0014). After vaccination, substantial breadth of spike-specific CD8+ and CD4+ T cell responses was reported. Vaccine and placebo recipients had comparable non-spike TCR breadth, which fits with the vaccine containing only spike. It was noted by the authors that total T cell responses may have been underestimated by the TCR breadth and depth analyses. The study was not powered for comparison of responses between vaccine doses or regimens.

TCRbeta CDR3 regions were sequenced with the immunoSEQ Assay. After extraction, genomic DNA underwent amplification by bias-controlled multiplex PCR, followed by high-throughput sequencing. The authors processed their data as follows. To quantify the absolute abundance of every unique TCRbeta CDR3 region, sequences were collapsed and filtered. T cell fraction was estimated by normalizing TCRbeta template counts to usable DNA, with usable DNA measured through amplification of reference genes found in all nucleated cells. Repertoire TCRs were annotated as SARS-CoV-2-specific when V gene, CDR3 amino acid sequence and J gene were exactly matched to a known reactive TCR set. The reference SARS-CoV-2 TCR set came from MIRA and was filtered for enrichment in COVID-19-positive ImmuneCODE repertoires, removing public or cross-reactive TCRs. Using the MIRA antigens, annotated TCRs were further analysed by specific ORF or by position within an ORF. Breadth was defined as the number of annotated unique rearrangements divided by the total number of unique productive rearrangements, and depth was defined as the summed frequency of the annotated unique rearrangements. Two-sided Wilcoxon rank-sum tests were applied when comparing TCR breadth between groups. Drawn from immuneACCESS, this table holds only the in-frame rearrangements with V and J called that TCRdb kept. Clones are partly lost; checked studies trace under half to an unresolved V gene and leave the rest unexplained. Clone size and V and J calls were adopted from that table, with D and trimming inferred from the DNA. The sample table records hundreds of thousands of clones; more than 80% of these occur just once. About 1.5% of the sample is in the top ten clones.

The treatment or condition label on this specimen signifies: 15 to 20 received Ad26.COV2.S at low or high dose, single or two shots; five or six received placebo; per-sample allocation not given. Repertoires of vaccine and placebo recipients were sequenced from samples collected on day 63 after the first injection. Between 29 July and 7 August 2020, Cohort 1b enrolled 20 to 30 adults aged 18-55 years at one site in Boston, USA. Ad26.COV2.S was a replication-incompetent adenovirus type 26 vector that expressed a prefusion-stabilized SARS-CoV-2 spike protein derived from the original Wuhan strain. Note on this clone: There is no known antigen for this receptor. Base qualities were left out, and no much larger clone turns up one base away.

The CDR3, cysteine through phenylalanine, is 13 amino acids long. The retained sequence is limited to the CDR3, 39 bases, with the frame set at the first base. The germline V gene sets CDR1 to MNHEY and CDR2 to SVGEGT. V lost 5 bases and J lost 1 base; the stretch between them is 8 bases long. The chain links TRBV6-2 or TRBV6-3 with TRBJ1-2, with an unclear D gene assignment. The sequence derives from a person aged 18-65 years who received the Ad26.COV2.S COVID-19 vaccine or a placebo. The source material was peripheral blood, sampled in a trial of Ad26.COV2.S vaccine versus placebo. The sequence in DNA is TGTGCCAGCAGTCTCAGTGTTAACTATGGCTACACCTTC. This codes for CASSLSVNYGYTF.